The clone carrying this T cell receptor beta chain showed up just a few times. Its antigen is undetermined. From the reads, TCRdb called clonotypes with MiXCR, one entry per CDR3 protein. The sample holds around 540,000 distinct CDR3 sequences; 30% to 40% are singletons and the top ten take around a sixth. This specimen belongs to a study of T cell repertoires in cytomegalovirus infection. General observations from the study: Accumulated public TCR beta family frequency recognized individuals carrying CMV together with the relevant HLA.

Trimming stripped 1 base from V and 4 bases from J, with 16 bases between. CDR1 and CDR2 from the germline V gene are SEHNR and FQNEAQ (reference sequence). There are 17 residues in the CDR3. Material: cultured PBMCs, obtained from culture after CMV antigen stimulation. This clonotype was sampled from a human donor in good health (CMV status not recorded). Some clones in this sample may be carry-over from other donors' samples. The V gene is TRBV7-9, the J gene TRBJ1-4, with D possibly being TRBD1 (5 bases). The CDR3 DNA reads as TGTGCCAGCAGCTTAGACAGGACGCACTGGGGTAATGAAAAACTGTTTTTT. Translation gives CASSLDRTHWGNEKLFF. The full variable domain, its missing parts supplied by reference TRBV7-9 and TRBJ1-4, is DTGVSQNPRHKITKRGQNVTFRCDPISEHNRLYWYRQTLGQGPEFLTYFQNEAQLEKSRLLSDRFSAERPKGSFSTLEIQRTEQGDSAMYLCASSLDRTHWGNEKLFFGSGTQLSVL.